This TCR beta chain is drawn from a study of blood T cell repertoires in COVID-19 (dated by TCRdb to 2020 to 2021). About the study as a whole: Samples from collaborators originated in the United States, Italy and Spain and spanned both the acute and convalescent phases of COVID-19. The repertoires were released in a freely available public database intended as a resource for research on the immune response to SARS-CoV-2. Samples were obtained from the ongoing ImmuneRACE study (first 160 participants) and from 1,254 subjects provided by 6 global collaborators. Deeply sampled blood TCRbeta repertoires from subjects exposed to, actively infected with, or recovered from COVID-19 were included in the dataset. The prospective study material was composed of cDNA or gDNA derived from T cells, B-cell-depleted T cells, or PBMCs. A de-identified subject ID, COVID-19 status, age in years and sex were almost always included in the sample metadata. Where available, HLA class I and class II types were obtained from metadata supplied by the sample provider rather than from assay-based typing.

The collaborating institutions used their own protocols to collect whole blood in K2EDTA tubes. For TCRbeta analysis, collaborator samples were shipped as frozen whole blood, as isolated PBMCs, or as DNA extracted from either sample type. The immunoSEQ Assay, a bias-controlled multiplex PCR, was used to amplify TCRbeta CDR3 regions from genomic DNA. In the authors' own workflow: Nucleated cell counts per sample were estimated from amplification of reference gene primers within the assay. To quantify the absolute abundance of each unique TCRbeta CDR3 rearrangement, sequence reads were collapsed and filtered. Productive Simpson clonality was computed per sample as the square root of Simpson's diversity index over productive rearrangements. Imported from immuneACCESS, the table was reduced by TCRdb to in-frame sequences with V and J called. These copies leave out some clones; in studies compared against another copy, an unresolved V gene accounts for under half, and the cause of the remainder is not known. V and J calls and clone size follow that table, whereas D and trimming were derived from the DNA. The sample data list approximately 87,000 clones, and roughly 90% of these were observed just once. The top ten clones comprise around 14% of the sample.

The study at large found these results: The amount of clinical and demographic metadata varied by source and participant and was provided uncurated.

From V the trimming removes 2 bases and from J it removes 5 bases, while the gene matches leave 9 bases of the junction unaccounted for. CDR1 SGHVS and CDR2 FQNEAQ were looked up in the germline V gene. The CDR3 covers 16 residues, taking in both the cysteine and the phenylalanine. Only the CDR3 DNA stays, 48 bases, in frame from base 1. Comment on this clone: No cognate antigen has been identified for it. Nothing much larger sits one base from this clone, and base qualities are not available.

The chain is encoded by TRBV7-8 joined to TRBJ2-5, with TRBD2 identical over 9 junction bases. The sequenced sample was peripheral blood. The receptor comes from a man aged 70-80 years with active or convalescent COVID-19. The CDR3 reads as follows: CASSLRREGLRETQYF. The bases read TGTGCCAGCAGCTTAAGGCGGGAGGGCCTGAGGGAGACCCAGTACTTC.